The present entry profiles one TCR beta chain with its context. Distinct nucleotide sequences in the sample also encode this CDR3. Method: immunoSEQ multiplex PCR; TCRdb's copy keeps in-frame clones and lacks some. The sample lists 110,000 or so clones; 88% were seen once. The data were taken from a study of T cell responses to AZD1222 COVID-19 vaccine. The CDR3 covers 13 residues. The germline gives CDR1 SGHTA, CDR2 FQGNSA. The V gene lost 4 bases and the J gene lost 1 base, with 7 bases spanning the gap. The clonotype was recovered from an adult in good health. This specimen consisted of peripheral blood, obtained on day 0 of AZD1222 vaccination. The chain carries TRBV7-2 and TRBJ1-1; maybe TRBD1 (5 bases). CDR3 region: CASSSGQNTEAFF. In nucleotides, the CDR3 is TGTGCCAGCAGCTCCGGACAGAACACTGAAGCTTTCTTT.